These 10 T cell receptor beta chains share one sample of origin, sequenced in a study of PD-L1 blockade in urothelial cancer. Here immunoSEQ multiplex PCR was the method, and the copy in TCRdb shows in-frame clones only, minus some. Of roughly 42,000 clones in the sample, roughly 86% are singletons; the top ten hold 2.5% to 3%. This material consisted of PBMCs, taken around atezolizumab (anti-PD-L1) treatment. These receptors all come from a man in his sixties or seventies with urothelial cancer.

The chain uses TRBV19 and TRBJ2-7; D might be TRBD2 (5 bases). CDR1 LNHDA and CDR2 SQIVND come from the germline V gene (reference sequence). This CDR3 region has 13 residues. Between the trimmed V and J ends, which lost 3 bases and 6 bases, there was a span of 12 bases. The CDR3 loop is CASSIDGGLEQYF. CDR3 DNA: TGTGCCAGTAGTATTGACGGAGGTCTCGAGCAGTACTTC.

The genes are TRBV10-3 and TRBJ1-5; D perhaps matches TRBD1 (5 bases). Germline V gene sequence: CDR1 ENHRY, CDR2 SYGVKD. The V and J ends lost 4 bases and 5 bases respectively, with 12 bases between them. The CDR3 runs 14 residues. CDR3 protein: CAISGGEQDQPQHF. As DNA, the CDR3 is TGTGCCATCAGTGGGGGGGAGCAGGATCAGCCCCAGCATTTT.

Here the CDR3 reads CASSPLGQGSGANVLTF. CDR3 coding DNA: TGTGCCAGCTCACCACTAGGACAGGGCTCTGGGGCCAACGTCCTGACTTTC. V usage is TRBV18 and J usage is TRBJ2-6, with TRBD1 matching over 8 bases. Trimming removed 1 base from V and 0 bases from J; junction bases left unmatched: 2. The germline V gene has CDR1 KGHSH and CDR2 LQKENI. The CDR3 length is 17 residues.

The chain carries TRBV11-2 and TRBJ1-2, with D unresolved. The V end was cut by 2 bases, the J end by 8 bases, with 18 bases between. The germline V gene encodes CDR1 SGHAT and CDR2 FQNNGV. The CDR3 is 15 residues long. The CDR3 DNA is TGTGCCAGCAGCTTATCAATGACTTACCGCGGCGGCTACACCTTC. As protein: CASSLSMTYRGGYTF.

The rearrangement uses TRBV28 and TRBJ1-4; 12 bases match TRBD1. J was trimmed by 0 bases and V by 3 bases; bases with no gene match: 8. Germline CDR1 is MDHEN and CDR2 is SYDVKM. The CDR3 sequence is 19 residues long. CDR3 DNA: TGTGCCAGCAGTTTCCCGGGACAGGGGGCGACCGCAACTAATGAAAAACTGTTTTTT. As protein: CASSFPGQGATATNEKLFF.

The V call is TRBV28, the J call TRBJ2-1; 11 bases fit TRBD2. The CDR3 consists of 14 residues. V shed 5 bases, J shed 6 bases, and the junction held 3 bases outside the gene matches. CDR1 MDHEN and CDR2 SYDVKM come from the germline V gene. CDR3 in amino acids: CASSGTSGPNEQFF. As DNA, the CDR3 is TGTGCCAGCAGTGGGACTAGCGGACCCAATGAGCAGTTCTTC.

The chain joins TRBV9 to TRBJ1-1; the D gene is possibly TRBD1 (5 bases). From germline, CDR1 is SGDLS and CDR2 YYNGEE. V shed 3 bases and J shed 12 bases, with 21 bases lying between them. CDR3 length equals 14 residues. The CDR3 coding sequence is TGTGCCAGCAGCGGGGGAGGGACCGGAGGTATACCTTTCTTT. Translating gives CASSGGGTGGIPFF.

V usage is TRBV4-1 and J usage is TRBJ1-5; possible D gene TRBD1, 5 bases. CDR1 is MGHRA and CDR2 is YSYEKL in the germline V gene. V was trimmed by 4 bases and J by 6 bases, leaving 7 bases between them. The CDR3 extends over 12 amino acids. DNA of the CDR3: TGCGCCAGCAGCCTGGGGGGTCAGCCCCAGCATTTT. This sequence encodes CASSLGGQPQHF.

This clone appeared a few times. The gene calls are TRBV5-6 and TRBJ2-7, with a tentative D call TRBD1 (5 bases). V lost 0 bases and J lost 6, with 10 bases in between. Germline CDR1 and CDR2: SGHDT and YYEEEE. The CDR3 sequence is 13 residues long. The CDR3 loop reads CASSLEQATEQYF. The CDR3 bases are TGTGCCAGCAGCTTGGAACAGGCCACCGAGCAGTACTTC.

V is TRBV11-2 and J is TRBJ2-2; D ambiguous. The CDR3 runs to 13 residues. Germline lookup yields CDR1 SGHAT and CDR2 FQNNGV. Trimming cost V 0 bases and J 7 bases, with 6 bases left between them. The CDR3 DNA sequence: TGTGCCAGCAGCTTAGATACCGGCGGGGAGCTGTTTTTT. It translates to CASSLDTGGELFF.